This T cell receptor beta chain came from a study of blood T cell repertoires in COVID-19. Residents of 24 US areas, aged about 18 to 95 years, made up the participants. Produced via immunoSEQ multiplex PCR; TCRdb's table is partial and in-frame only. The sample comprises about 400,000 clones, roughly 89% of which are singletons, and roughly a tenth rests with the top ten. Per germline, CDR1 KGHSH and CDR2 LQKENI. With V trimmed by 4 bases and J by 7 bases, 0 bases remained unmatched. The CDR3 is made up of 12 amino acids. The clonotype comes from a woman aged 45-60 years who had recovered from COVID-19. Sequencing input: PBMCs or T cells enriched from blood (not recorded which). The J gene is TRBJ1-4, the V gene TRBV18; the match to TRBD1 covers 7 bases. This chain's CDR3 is CASSHRGEKLFF. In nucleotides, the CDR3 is TGTGCCAGCTCACACAGGGGTGAAAAACTGTTTTTT.